Listed here are 17 T cell receptor beta chains from one sample, sequenced in a study of blood T cell repertoires in COVID-19 (dated by TCRdb to 2018 to 2020). Library generation was performed with the immunoSEQ multiplex PCR assay. TCRdb took this table from immuneACCESS and kept in-frame rearrangements with V and J called. Such tables lack part of the clones; where checked against another copy, unresolved V genes explain under half of the gap, and the rest is unexplained. Within this sample are under 150,000 clones, with roughly 90% of them counted one time only. The top ten constitute roughly 18% of the sample. The sequencing input was peripheral blood. The receptors shown here come from a man between 50 and 59 years old with active or convalescent COVID-19.

The chain combines TRBV11-3 with TRBJ2-3; D remains unclear. From germline, CDR1 is SGHNT and CDR2 YENEEA. CDR3 length equals 14 residues. V was cut by 2 bases and J by 0 bases, with 6 bases left in between. The CDR3 sequence is CASSLMSSTDTQYF. The CDR3 region has the DNA TGTGCCAGCAGCTTAATGTCGAGCACAGATACGCAGTATTTT. The full variable domain, its missing parts supplied by reference TRBV11-3 and TRBJ2-3, is EAGVVQSPRYKIIEKKQPVAFWCNPISGHNTLYWYLQNLGQGPELLIRYENEEAVDDSQLPKDRFSAERLKGVDSTLKIQPAELGDSAVYLCASSLMSSTDTQYFGPGTRLTVL.

The V and J genes are TRBV28 and TRBJ1-2; the match to TRBD1 covers 7 bases. The germline CDR1 and CDR2 sequences are MDHEN and SYDVKM. The CDR3 sequence is 16 residues long. V shed 6 bases, J shed 1 base, and the junction held 11 bases outside the gene matches. The CDR3 region is CASRMTGSTYNYGYTF. The CDR3 bases are TGTGCCAGCAGAATGACAGGGTCGACTTATAACTATGGCTACACCTTC.

The chain uses TRBV19 and TRBJ2-3; 8 nucleotides match TRBD2. The CDR3 is made up of 16 amino acids. The ends lost 4 bases at V and 1 base at J; junction bases unmatched: 7. Germline CDR1 and CDR2: LNHDA and SQIVND (reference sequence). The CDR3 sequence: CASSNPGGPGTDTQYF. The CDR3 bases are TGTGCCAGTAGTAACCCGGGGGGGCCCGGCACAGATACGCAGTATTTT.

The rearrangement links TRBV2 to TRBJ1-5; the D gene is possibly TRBD1 (6 bases). The germline V gene has CDR1 SNHLY and CDR2 FYNNEI. CDR3 length: 14 amino acids. The V end lost 6 bases, the J end lost 4 bases, and 13 bases lay between the germline ends. CDR3 amino acids: CASRPRTVNQPQHF. CDR3 coding DNA: TGTGCCAGCAGGCCCCGGACAGTAAATCAGCCCCAGCATTTT.

The CDR3 sequence is CASRLGSKAGGPSYNEQFF. In DNA, the CDR3 is TGTGCAAGTCGCTTAGGAAGTAAAGCGGGAGGGCCTTCCTACAATGAGCAGTTCTTC. The chain joins TRBV12-2 to TRBJ2-1; TRBD2, the table's D call, lacks a check against the DNA. TRBV12-2 is a listed pseudogene. The CDR3 spans 19 residues.

This chain joins TRBV2 and TRBJ2-6; the match to TRBD2 covers 14 bases. The CDR3 is made up of 20 amino acids. CDR1 and CDR2 (germline): SNHLY, FYNNEI. The junction had 7 bases not matched to a gene; V was cut back by 3 bases and J by 0 bases. The CDR3 here is CASSDIGTSGGDSGANVLTF. In nucleotides, the CDR3 is TGTGCCAGCAGTGACATCGGGACTAGCGGGGGTGACTCTGGGGCCAACGTCCTGACTTTC.

This chain links TRBV4-1 with TRBJ2-7; 8 bases map to TRBD1. The CDR3 contains 17 residues. Germline lookup yields CDR1 MGHRA and CDR2 YSYEKL. The trim removed 4 bases at V and 2 bases at J, leaving 13 bases unmatched. The CDR3: CASSRYATTGEAYEQYF. CDR3 DNA sequence: TGCGCCAGCAGCCGCTACGCGACGACAGGGGAGGCCTACGAGCAGTACTTC.

The rearrangement joins TRBV28 to TRBJ2-4; TRBD2 aligns across 7 bases. Unmatched junction bases numbered 11, after V lost 3 bases and J lost 3 bases. From germline, CDR1 is MDHEN and CDR2 SYDVKM. CDR3 length: 17 amino acids. CDR3 DNA: TGTGCCAGCAGTTTTGGCGGGGGAGGGTTCGACAAAAACATTCAGTACTTC. Protein sequence: CASSFGGGGFDKNIQYF.

The gene calls are TRBV24-1 and TRBJ2-3, with TRBD1 matching 10 bases. From germline, CDR1 is KGHDR and CDR2 SFDVKD. The CDR3 runs to 14 residues. The junction had 1 base not matched to a gene; V was cut back by 7 bases and J by 1 base. CDR3 in amino acids: CATSGTGGTDTQYF. In nucleotides, the CDR3 is TGTGCCACCAGCGGGACAGGGGGCACAGATACGCAGTATTTT.

This rearrangement joins TRBV27 to TRBJ2-7; the match to TRBD1 covers 8 bases. V trimming: 2 bases; J trimming: 7 bases; junction bases outside the gene matches: 13. The CDR3 runs 16 residues. Germline assignment: CDR1 MNHEY and CDR2 SMNVEV (reference sequence). CDR3 loop: CASSLKAAGTGQEQYF. The CDR3 coding sequence is TGTGCCAGCAGTTTAAAGGCCGCCGGGACAGGTCAGGAGCAGTACTTC.

This sequence joins TRBV11-2 and TRBJ1-1, with unresolved D. The germline V gene has CDR1 SGHAT and CDR2 FQNNGV. The CDR3 has 15 amino acids. Trimming took off 1 base at V and 1 base at J, with 10 bases between the two ends. The CDR3 sequence: CASSLVPGSNTEAFF. Here the CDR3 DNA reads TGTGCCAGCAGCTTAGTGCCGGGGTCGAACACTGAAGCTTTCTTT.

The V and J genes are TRBV2 and TRBJ2-7, with D possibly TRBD2 on 6 matching bases. CDR3 length equals 13 residues. Germline V gene lookup returns CDR1 SNHLY and CDR2 FYNNEI. V dropped 3 bases and J dropped 6 bases, with 12 bases sitting between them. The chain's CDR3 is CASSDLGLFEQYF. CDR3 DNA sequence: TGTGCCAGCAGTGACCTGGGACTTTTCGAGCAGTACTTC.

The rearrangement joins TRBV6-2 or TRBV6-3 to TRBJ1-2; D is perhaps TRBD1 (6 bases). V lost 0 bases and J lost 6, with 23 bases in between. Germline values: CDR1 MNHEY, CDR2 SVGEGT. This CDR3 is 18 amino acids long. The CDR3 nucleotides are TGTGCCAGCAGTTACTCGATGGGGGCGCGGGCCCTCGGAAATGGCTACACCTTC. Translation gives CASSYSMGARALGNGYTF.

This clone was observed a few times. The chain employs TRBV3-1 (or the pseudogene TRBV3-2) and TRBJ2-1; the match to TRBD1 covers 10 bases. Per the germline V gene, CDR1 is LGHDT and CDR2 is YNNKEL (reference sequence). The trim removed 4 bases at V and 5 bases at J, leaving 8 bases unmatched. The CDR3 totals 16 residues. Here the CDR3 reads CASSRLTGGLDNEQFF. The CDR3 bases are TGTGCCAGCAGCCGACTGACAGGGGGCTTAGACAATGAGCAGTTCTTC.

The chain joins TRBV11-2 to TRBJ2-7; maybe TRBD2 (5 bases). This CDR3 contains 14 residues. Trimming took off 5 bases at V and 4 bases at J, with 15 bases between the two ends. CDR1 and CDR2 from the germline V gene are SGHAT and FQNNGV. In DNA, the CDR3 is TGTGCCAGCAGCCTTCGGGGAAATTTTTACGAGCAGTACTTC. Encoded protein: CASSLRGNFYEQYF.

The V and J genes are TRBV18 and TRBJ1-2, with D possibly matching TRBD1 (5 bases). The V gene lost 2 bases and the J gene lost 8 bases, with 21 bases spanning the gap. There are 16 residues in the CDR3. The germline CDR1 and CDR2 sequences are KGHSH and LQKENI. The CDR3 nucleotides read TGTGCCAGCTCACCAGACGAACCAGGGCCCTACGGCGGCTACACCTTC. Encoded protein: CASSPDEPGPYGGYTF.

The chain is built from TRBV6-6 and TRBJ1-5; a weak D match, TRBD1 (5 bases). The germline V gene has CDR1 MNHNY and CDR2 SVGAGI (reference sequence). V lost 6 bases, J lost 3 bases, and 12 bases lay in between. CDR3 length: 14 residues. CDR3 protein: CASRQQATNQPQHF. CDR3 nucleotides: TGTGCCAGCAGACAACAGGCGACCAATCAGCCCCAGCATTTT.